This T cell receptor (beta chain) was profiled in a study of cytomegalovirus exposure and HLA in healthy donors. Sequenced by immunoSEQ multiplex PCR; TCRdb stores in-frame clones only, minus some. Here the sample spans around 130,000 clones, 85% being singletons. The donors were members of the roughly 120-subject validation cohort (separate from the approximately 670-subject first cohort). The V gene's germline CDR1 is SGHDT and CDR2 YYEEEE. The V end was cut by 0 bases, the J end by 8 bases, with 14 bases between. This CDR3 contains 15 residues. This clonotype originated in a woman aged 30 to 39 in good health and CMV-seronegative. V is TRBV5-6 and J is TRBJ1-4; no clear D. Sequenced material: PBMCs. CDR3 coding DNA: TGTGCCAGCAGCTTGGCCGGAGGGCCGGGGGAAAAACTGTTTTTT. This sequence encodes CASSLAGGPGEKLFF.